This entry features one TCR beta chain sequence. The target antigen is unknown. The sample belongs to a study of T cell responses to AZD1222 COVID-19 vaccine. Assay used: immunoSEQ multiplex PCR; TCRdb lists only in-frame clones, some missing. Counted here are about 140,000 clones, roughly nine tenths occurring once; the ten biggest clones make up roughly 10%. Notes on the study in general: Across spike, vaccine-associated CD4 TCRs were found, dominant at 160-218 and 743-854. Regions left unmutated in variants are reportedly the target of nearly half of spike-specific TCRs. Only six or seven AZD1222 recipients tested seropositive at baseline.

Per germline, CDR1 SGHTA and CDR2 FQGNSA. V dropped 1 base and J dropped 7 bases, with 13 bases sitting between them. The CDR3 totals 15 residues. The source was peripheral blood, collected 28 days after the second AZD1222 dose. This receptor was identified in an adult who received the AZD1222 COVID-19 vaccine. The chain links TRBV7-2 to TRBJ1-4; maybe TRBD1 (5 bases). In nucleotides, the CDR3 is TGTGCCAGCAGCTTAGGCGGGTTAAGGGGTGAAAAACTGTTTTTT. Protein: CASSLGGLRGEKLFF.